The 10 T cell receptor beta chains below all came from one sample that was sequenced in a study of T cell responses to AZD1222 COVID-19 vaccine. The assay was immunoSEQ multiplex PCR, and TCRdb's table has in-frame clones only and misses some. The table has some 89,000 clones, approximately 89% seen once. Specimen: peripheral blood, collected on day 0 of AZD1222 vaccination. The receptors originated from an adult in good health.

The chain combines TRBV7-9 with TRBJ1-2, with D possibly matching TRBD1 (5 bases). Trimming pared 1 base from V and 0 bases from J, leaving 12 bases between. The CDR3 consists of 16 residues. In germline, CDR1 is SEHNR, CDR2 FQNEAQ (reference sequence). CDR3 residues: CASSLGRANSNYGYTF. CDR3 nucleotide sequence: TGTGCCAGCAGCTTAGGCAGGGCAAACTCTAACTATGGCTACACCTTC.

The V and J genes are TRBV5-1 and TRBJ1-4; D gene ambiguous. In germline, CDR1 is SGHRS, CDR2 YFSETQ. V lost 4 bases, J lost 7 bases, and 11 bases lay in between. This CDR3 comprises 13 residues. The CDR3 region has the DNA TGCGCCAGCAGCCTGGCGGGCTTTGAAAAACTGTTTTTT. This translates into CASSLAGFEKLFF.

DNA of the CDR3: TGTGCCAGCAGCAGAGGCGTCTCCTACGAGCAGTACTTC. As protein: CASSRGVSYEQYF. The J gene is TRBJ2-7, the V gene TRBV5-8, with unresolved D. Germline CDR1 reads SGHTS; CDR2 reads YDEGEE. V dropped 4 bases and J dropped 0 bases, with 8 bases sitting between them. This CDR3 is 13 amino acids long. Supplemented by reference TRBV5-8 and TRBJ2-7, the full variable domain reads EAGVTQSPTHLIKTRGQQATLRCSPISGHTSVYWYQQALGLGLQFLLWYDEGEERNRGNFPPRFSGRQFPNYSSELNVNALELEDSALYLCASSRGVSYEQYFGPGTRLTVT.

The chain carries TRBV19 and TRBJ1-6; TRBD1 agrees at 8 bases. Germline CDR1 and CDR2: LNHDA and SQIVND (reference sequence). The CDR3 is 14 residues long. V lost 8 bases to trimming and J lost 5 bases; unmatched junction nucleotides: 5. DNA for the CDR3: TGTGCCAGTGGCCGGACAGGGAATAATTCACCCCTCCACTTT. This translates into CASGRTGNNSPLHF.

This chain links TRBV14 with TRBJ1-1; 7 nucleotides agree with TRBD1. CDR1 is SGHDN and CDR2 is FVKESK in the germline V gene. There are 15 residues in the CDR3. The trim removed 2 bases at V and 0 bases at J, leaving 3 bases unmatched. The CDR3 is CASSQSGTVNTEAFF. The CDR3 nucleotides are TGTGCCAGCAGCCAATCCGGGACAGTGAACACTGAAGCTTTCTTT.

In its sample, this clone was seen once. CDR3 in DNA: TGTGCCAGCTCACCACCGGCAGGGAGATTGATAGAGACCCAGTACTTC. Its translation is CASSPPAGRLIETQYF. The chain carries TRBV18 and TRBJ2-5; D is possibly TRBD1 or TRBD2 (5 bases each). From germline, CDR1 is KGHSH and CDR2 LQKENI. Trimming removed 0 bases at V and 4 bases at J, with 15 bases between. The CDR3 runs to 16 residues.

The count of this clone is one. The J gene is TRBJ1-2, the V gene TRBV27; TRBD1 aligns across 9 bases. From germline, CDR1 is MNHEY and CDR2 SMNVEV (reference sequence). Trimming at V came to 5 bases and at J to 8 bases, leaving 9 bases not matched to a gene. The CDR3 extends over 14 amino acids. The CDR3 DNA follows: TGTGCCAGCAGTGAGACCGGGACAGGGACAGGCTACACCTTC. This gives the protein CASSETGTGTGYTF.

The rearrangement joins TRBV7-2 to TRBJ1-2; the D is unclear. The germline V gene encodes CDR1 SGHTA and CDR2 FQGNSA. CDR3 length: 12 amino acids. V was trimmed by 7 bases and J by 1 base, leaving 7 bases between them. Here the CDR3 reads CASKDNNYGYTF. The CDR3, as DNA: TGTGCCAGCAAAGACAATAACTATGGCTACACCTTC.

A single count supports this clone. The chain uses TRBV6-6 and TRBJ1-5, with 9 bases aligning to TRBD1. V trimming: 5 bases; J trimming: 5 bases; junction bases outside the gene matches: 7. CDR1 MNHNY and CDR2 SVGAGI come from the germline V gene (reference sequence). This CDR3 has 15 residues. CDR3 sequence reads: CASSSQDRGHQPQHF. The CDR3 DNA follows: TGTGCCAGCAGTAGTCAGGACAGGGGACATCAGCCCCAGCATTTT.

This chain uses TRBV4-1 with TRBJ1-3; D gene unclear. CDR3 length equals 13 residues. Germline V CDR1 and CDR2: MGHRA, YSYEKL. V was clipped by 2 bases and J by 1 base, with 3 bases between them. The CDR3 spells CASSQRSGNTIYF. In nucleotides, the CDR3 is TGCGCCAGCAGCCAAAGGTCTGGAAACACCATATATTTT.